This is a list of T cell receptor beta chains from one sample in a study of T cell responses to AZD1222 COVID-19 vaccine. The repertoire was sequenced with immunoSEQ multiplex PCR; TCRdb's copy has only in-frame clones and lacks some. The sample yields about 110,000 clones, roughly nine tenths seen once. This specimen consisted of peripheral blood, obtained 28 days after the second AZD1222 dose. The receptors come from an adult who received the AZD1222 COVID-19 vaccine. CDR3s include the opening cysteine and the closing phenylalanine or tryptophan. The D gene is left open where the match is weak. Not every row has a clone size; where given, it reads once, few, many or a size class.

TRBV10-3,.,TRBJ2-7,.,TGTGCCATCAGTGATTACCACGAGCAGTACTTC,CAISDYHEQYF
TRBV19,TRBD2,TRBJ2-1,.,TGTGCCAGTAGTACCTCTGGCGGGAGGGTGAATGAGCAGTTCTTC,CASSTSGGRVNEQFF
TRBV10-3,.,TRBJ2-2,.,TGTGCCATCAGTCAACAGGGGAACACCGGGGAGCTGTTTTTT,CAISQQGNTGELFF
TRBV18,.,TRBJ2-1,.,TGTGCCAGCTCCCCAAGGGAAAAAAGCTCCTACAATGAGCAGTTCTTC,CASSPREKSSYNEQFF
TRBV27,.,TRBJ2-3,.,TGTGCCAGCGGGACAGCGGGAAGCACAGATACGCAGTATTTT,CASGTAGSTDTQYF
TRBV18,TRBD2,TRBJ2-1,.,TGTGCCAGCTCACCCATCCCGGGACTAGCGAATGAGCAGTTCTTC,CASSPIPGLANEQFF
TRBV19,TRBD1,TRBJ1-4,.,TGTGCCAGTAGTACGGGACAGTCTAATGAAAAACTGTTTTTT,CASSTGQSNEKLFF
TRBV4-3,TRBD1,TRBJ1-2,.,TGCGCCAGCAGCCCGAATATTGGACAGGGGTGGACTCCTGATGGCTACACCTTC,CASSPNIGQGWTPDGYTF
TRBV7-2,.,TRBJ2-1,.,TGTGCCATAGCGGGACAGGGCTACAATGAGCAGTTCTTC,CAIAGQGYNEQFF
TRBV5-1,.,TRBJ1-5,.,TGCGCCAGCAGCTTAGAGAGTCCTAGCAATCAGCCCCAGCATTTT,CASSLESPSNQPQHF
TRBV7-2,.,TRBJ2-7,.,TGTGCCAGCAGCCGGGGGGCACAGCCCTACGAGCAGTACTTC,CASSRGAQPYEQYF
TRBV12-3/TRBV12-4,.,TRBJ2-5,.,TGTGCCAGCCTCCTTGGGGGACAAGAGACCCAGTACTTC,CASLLGGQETQYF
TRBV18,.,TRBJ2-7,.,TGTGCCAGCTCACCTTCGGGACGGGGAGGAGGCTCCTACGAGCAGTACTTC,CASSPSGRGGGSYEQYF
TRBV5-1,TRBD1,TRBJ2-1,.,TGCGCCAGCAGCATCTTACAGGGGGCGACCAATGAGCAGTTCTTC,CASSILQGATNEQFF
TRBV19,.,TRBJ2-7,.,TGTGCCAGTAGTGAGCAGGGATCCAACGAGCAGTACTTC,CASSEQGSNEQYF
TRBV19,.,TRBJ1-2,.,TGTGCCAGTAGAAATAGAGATACTAACTATGGCTACACCTTC,CASRNRDTNYGYTF
TRBV18,.,TRBJ1-1,.,TGTGCCAGCTCACAACTGGGGGAGACTGAAGCTTTCTTT,CASSQLGETEAFF
TRBV28,.,TRBJ1-5,.,TGTGCCACCCTTCCCGGGGGAGGCAATCAGCCCCAGCATTTT,CATLPGGGNQPQHF
TRBV18,.,TRBJ2-3,.,TGTGCCAGCCAGGGCTTGAGGCTAGATACGCAGTATTTT,CASQGLRLDTQYF
TRBV19,TRBD1,TRBJ1-3,.,TGTGCCAGTAGTAGCCGGACAGGAGACTATCGAAACACCATATATTTT,CASSSRTGDYRNTIYF
TRBV6-9,.,TRBJ1-1,.,TGTGCCAGCAGTTATCGGCAGGGGAAGTATAATGAAGCTTTCTTT,CASSYRQGKYNEAFF
TRBV4-1,TRBD1,TRBJ1-2,.,TGCGCCAGCAGCCAAGATCCAGGGGGGAACTATGGCTACACCTTC,CASSQDPGGNYGYTF
TRBV7-9,.,TRBJ1-1,.,TGTGCCAGCAGCCTCGACAACCCGAACACTGAAGCTTTCTTT,CASSLDNPNTEAFF
TRBV27,.,TRBJ2-1,.,TGTGCCAGCAGTCCCGGGACTTTCAATGAGCAGTTCTTC,CASSPGTFNEQFF
TRBV4-3,.,TRBJ1-2,.,TGCGCCAGCAGCCAAGTAGCGGGGAATGGCTACACCTTC,CASSQVAGNGYTF
TRBV6-1,.,TRBJ1-2,once,TGTGCCAGCAGTGAAGGTAGTGGGCACCGCTATGGCTACACCTTC,CASSEGSGHRYGYTF
TRBV7-2,TRBD2,TRBJ2-5,.,TGTGCCAGCAGCTCGGAGGGGCTAGCGGGATGGACGGGTGAGACCCAGTACTTC,CASSSEGLAGWTGETQYF
TRBV24-1,TRBD2,TRBJ2-3,.,TGTGCCACCAGTGATTTCTGGGCTAGCGGAAACACAGATACGCAGTATTTT,CATSDFWASGNTDTQYF
TRBV9,TRBD2,TRBJ2-2,.,TGTGCCAGCAGCGTAGAGCGGGGGTCCACCGGGGAGCTGTTTTTT,CASSVERGSTGELFF